The 29 T cell receptor beta chains listed next were all sequenced from one sample in a study of T-cell memory formation after mild COVID-19. TCRdb reanalysed the 5' RACE reads using MiXCR and keeps one entry per CDR3 protein. The sample lists just under 350,000 distinct CDR3 sequences, over 10% occurring once. The sequencing sample was made of PBMCs or a T cell subset sorted from them (not recorded which). The receptors were gathered from a man between 18 and 29 years old who had mild COVID-19 (a few samples of this study predate the infection). Cell type and time point are not known.

The chain carries TRBV3-1 and TRBJ2-7, with a possible D match to TRBD2 (5 bases). V lost 9 bases and J lost 0, with 15 bases in between. This CDR3 comprises 14 residues. CDR1 is LGHDT, CDR2 YNNKEL, per germline (reference sequence). Written as DNA, the CDR3 is TGTGCCAGTACTACCGGGATTTACTCCTACGAGCAGTACTTC. As protein: CASTTGIYSYEQYF.

This clonotype was counted between two and nine times. The V call is TRBV6-5, the J call TRBJ1-1, with a possible D match to TRBD1 (6 bases). Between the trimmed V and J ends, which lost 5 bases and 4 bases, there was a span of 11 bases. Germline V gene lookup returns CDR1 MNHEY and CDR2 SVGAGI. The CDR3 runs 13 residues. Here the CDR3 reads CASSQTGSTEAFF. The CDR3, as DNA: TGTGCCAGCAGTCAAACAGGGTCCACTGAAGCTTTCTTT.

This clonotype was seen a handful of times. The chain's CDR3 is CARSAVCPYEQYV. In DNA, the CDR3 is TGTGCCCGTTCCGCGGTTTGCCCCTACGAGCAGTACGTC. The chain carries TRBV6-6 and TRBJ2-7; D is unresolved. The V and J ends lost 11 bases and 2 bases respectively, with 16 bases between them. The CDR3 is made up of 13 amino acids. Germline CDR1 MNHNY, CDR2 SVGAGI (reference sequence).

This clonotype occurred many times. This sequence joins TRBV6-5 and TRBJ2-3, with 10 bases that match TRBD2. The CDR3 consists of 16 residues. J was trimmed by 6 bases and V by 0 bases; bases with no gene match: 6. Germline CDR1 is MNHEY and CDR2 is SVGAGI. The CDR3 DNA reads TGTGCCAGCAGTTACTCTGGAAGCGGGGGGGCGGATACGCAGTATTTT. Its translation: CASSYSGSGGADTQYF.

As to this clonotype: One base away lies a much larger clone, so this may be a sequencing read error. V usage is TRBV5-1 and J usage is TRBJ1-2; 8 bases agree with TRBD1. V trimming: 3 bases; J trimming: 9 bases; junction bases outside the gene matches: 7. The germline gives CDR1 SGHRS, CDR2 YFSETQ. CDR3 length: 13 residues. The CDR3 DNA is TGCGCCAGCAGCTCGTTGGACAGGGATAGCTACACCTTC. It is translated as CASSSLDRDSYTF.

This clonotype was seen a handful of times. The genes are TRBV18 and TRBJ1-5, with D unclear. CDR1 KGHSH and CDR2 LQKENI come from the germline V gene. This CDR3 spans 15 amino acids. V lost 3 bases and J lost 3, with 12 bases in between. The CDR3: CASSPSGLDNQPQHF. Written as DNA, the CDR3 is TGTGCCAGCTCACCGTCGGGGTTAGACAATCAGCCCCAGCATTTT.

This chain joins TRBV28 and TRBJ1-6; 7 positions agree with TRBD1. The CDR3 loop spans 13 amino acids. Germline CDR1 is MDHEN and CDR2 is SYDVKM. With V trimmed by 8 bases and J by 5 bases, 3 bases remained unmatched. The CDR3 DNA sequence: TGTGCCAGCTACAGGGGAAATAATTCACCCCTCCACTTT. Encoded protein: CASYRGNNSPLHF.

This clonotype has a handful of counts. J is TRBJ2-5 and V is TRBV10-3, with 7 bases lining up with TRBD1. J gave up 5 bases and V 3 bases, and 12 bases lay outside the gene matches. Germline V lookup: CDR1 ENHRY, CDR2 SYGVKD. There are 16 residues in the CDR3. The CDR3 sequence is CAISDGQASGLETQYF. The CDR3 nucleotides are TGTGCCATCAGTGATGGACAGGCCTCAGGGTTGGAGACCCAGTACTTC.

The rearrangement joins TRBV4-1 to TRBJ2-7, with TRBD2 identical over 8 bases. The junction had 6 bases not matched to a gene; V was cut back by 4 bases and J by 1 base. Germline V CDR1 and CDR2: MGHRA, YSYEKL. There are 15 residues in the CDR3. CDR3 bases: TGCGCCAGCAGCCCGGGGGGGATACATTCCTACGAGCAGTACTTC. It specifies CASSPGGIHSYEQYF.

This clonotype turned up a few times. The chain employs TRBV20-1 and TRBJ1-2; no clear D. CDR3 length: 14 residues. Germline assignment: CDR1 DFQATT and CDR2 SNEGSKA (reference sequence). V lost 4 bases and J 8 bases, leaving 20 bases between the germline ends. CDR3: CSAIGVVSPGGYTF. The CDR3, as DNA: TGCAGTGCTATAGGAGTTGTGAGTCCGGGCGGCTACACCTTC.

This clonotype was seen a few times. J is TRBJ2-3 and V is TRBV20-1; the match to TRBD2 covers 9 bases. Germline lookup yields CDR1 DFQATT and CDR2 SNEGSKA (reference sequence). V lost 3 bases and J lost 0; bases outside the gene matches: 13. This CDR3 is built from 18 residues. CDR3 loop: CSASSGGGGAVSTDTQYF. In DNA, the CDR3 is TGCAGTGCTAGCTCCGGAGGCGGGGGGGCCGTAAGCACAGATACGCAGTATTTT.

This clonotype was picked up many times. The CDR3 DNA reads TGTGCCAGCAGAGGACAGCAGAACACCGGGGAGCTGTTTTTT. It is translated as CASRGQQNTGELFF. The chain employs TRBV12-3 or TRBV12-4 and TRBJ2-2; weak D call: TRBD1 (6 bases). There are 14 residues in the CDR3. With 6 bases removed from V and 1 base from J, the gap between germline ends came to 9 bases.

This clonotype was counted only a few times. The chain links TRBV6-2 or TRBV6-3 to TRBJ2-4; D gene uncertain. Germline loops: CDR1 MNHEY, CDR2 SVGEGT. The CDR3 has 16 amino acids. Trimming took off 0 bases at V and 0 bases at J, with 9 bases between the two ends. The CDR3 loop is CASSYSLWLAKNIQYF. For the CDR3, the DNA is TGTGCCAGCAGTTACTCCCTTTGGTTAGCCAAAAACATTCAGTACTTC.

The V and J genes are TRBV21-1 and TRBJ2-1; no check of the table's D call, TRBD1, against the DNA was made. TRBV21-1 constitutes a pseudogene. The CDR3 totals 15 residues. CDR3 coding DNA: TGTGCCAGCAGGGATCAGGGACAGCGGGTCGCTGAGCAGTTCTTC. As protein: CASRDQGQRVAEQFF.

CDR3 DNA sequence: TGTGCCAGCACATTCGAGGGGAAGGCTGAAGCTTTCTTT. Encoded protein: CASTFEGKAEAFF. The V gene is TRBV6-4, the J gene TRBJ1-1; possibly TRBD1 for D (5 bases). Per germline, CDR1 MRHNA and CDR2 SNTAGT. V was shortened by 7 bases and J by 6 bases, with 15 bases between the two germline ends. This CDR3 spans 13 amino acids.

This clonotype was counted many times. The J gene is TRBJ2-1, the V gene TRBV4-1; the match to TRBD2 covers 10 bases. Germline V gene lookup returns CDR1 MGHRA and CDR2 YSYEKL. CDR3 length: 16 residues. Germline trimming cut 2 bases from V and 8 bases from J; bases unmatched to any gene: 9. CDR3 region: CASSQPAGGLLDEQFF. The CDR3 coding sequence is TGCGCCAGCAGCCAACCAGCGGGGGGGCTCTTGGATGAGCAGTTCTTC.

The table lists this clonotype with many counts. The chain carries TRBV5-1 and TRBJ2-5; unclear D gene. CDR1 SGHRS and CDR2 YFSETQ come from the germline V gene. V was pared by 4 bases and J by 5 bases, with 12 bases between. The CDR3 has 13 amino acids. The CDR3 sequence is CASSPLSAETQYF. In DNA, the CDR3 is TGCGCCAGCAGCCCCCTGAGTGCGGAGACCCAGTACTTC.

The chain uses TRBV19 and TRBJ1-4, with D perhaps TRBD1 (6 bases). Between the trimmed V and J ends, which lost 9 bases and 7 bases, there was a span of 12 bases. Germline V lookup: CDR1 LNHDA, CDR2 SQIVND (reference sequence). This CDR3 has 12 amino acids. CDR3 protein: CASRDTFEKLFF. CDR3 bases: TGTGCCAGCCGGGACACGTTTGAAAAACTGTTTTTT.

This clonotype was seen only a few times. The J gene is TRBJ1-6, the V gene TRBV7-3; 10 nucleotides line up with TRBD1. This CDR3 spans 13 amino acids. With V trimmed by 6 bases and J by 12 bases, 5 bases remained unmatched. In germline, CDR1 is SGHTA, CDR2 FQGTGA. In DNA form, the CDR3 reads TGTGCCAGCAGTCGAGACAGGGGGCAACCCCTCCACTTT. Encoded protein: CASSRDRGQPLHF.

V usage is TRBV5-1 and J usage is TRBJ2-3, with 11 bases fitting TRBD2. This CDR3 has 16 amino acids. Germline CDR1 SGHRS, CDR2 YFSETQ. The trim removed 0 bases at V and 1 base at J, leaving 1 base unmatched. The CDR3 DNA reads TGCGCCAGCAGCTTGGTACTAGCGGGGGGCACAGATACGCAGTATTTT. This encodes CASSLVLAGGTDTQYF. Full variable domain (missing parts from reference TRBV5-1 and TRBJ2-3): KAGVTQTPRYLIKTRGQQVTLSCSPISGHRSVSWYQQTPGQGLQFLFEYFSETQRNKGNFPGRFSGRQFSNSRSEMNVSTLELGDSALYLCASSLVLAGGTDTQYFGPGTRLTVL.

This clonotype was counted only a few times. J is TRBJ2-5 and V is TRBV4-1, with D possibly matching TRBD2 (5 bases). CDR3 size: 16 residues. V lost 1 base and J lost 2, with 14 bases in between. From germline, CDR1 is MGHRA and CDR2 YSYEKL. The DNA for the CDR3 is TGCGCCAGCAGCCAAGTCGCGGGCCTAGAACAAGAGACCCAGTACTTC. Translation: CASSQVAGLEQETQYF.

This clonotype has more than one count but fewer than ten. V usage is TRBV6-2 or TRBV6-3 and J usage is TRBJ1-5, with TRBD1 matching 10 bases. The junction had 8 bases not matched to a gene; V was cut back by 7 bases and J by 5 bases. Germline lookup yields CDR1 MNHEY and CDR2 SVGEGT. The CDR3 length is 15 residues. CDR3 DNA sequence: TGTGCCAGCACCAATGACAGGGGGCAAGATCAGCCCCAGCATTTT. Residues: CASTNDRGQDQPQHF.

This clonotype was seen more than once but under ten times. The CDR3 nucleotides are TGTGCCAGCAGCTTGGACAAAATAGCCAAAAACATTCAGTACTTC. This codes for CASSLDKIAKNIQYF. The chain carries TRBV7-9 and TRBJ2-4; possibly TRBD1 for D (5 bases). Per germline, CDR1 SEHNR and CDR2 FQNEAQ (reference sequence). V was shortened by 3 bases and J by 0 bases, with 9 bases between the two germline ends. This CDR3 has 15 residues.

The chain couples TRBV14 to TRBJ1-3; no clear D gene. Per the germline V gene, CDR1 is SGHDN and CDR2 is FVKESK. The ends were cut back, 0 bases at V and 0 bases at J, with 9 bases in the middle. The CDR3 totals 16 residues. The CDR3 here is CASSQEMGFSGNTIYF. CDR3 sequence (DNA): TGTGCCAGCAGCCAAGAAATGGGCTTCTCTGGAAACACCATATATTTT. The whole variable domain, filled in from reference TRBV14 and TRBJ1-3, reads EAGVTQFPSHSVIEKGQTVTLRCDPISGHDNLYWYRRVMGKEIKFLLHFVKESKQDESGMPNNRFLAERTGGTYSTLKVQPAELEDSGVYFCASSQEMGFSGNTIYFGEGSWLTVV.

V and J are TRBV12-3 or TRBV12-4 and TRBJ1-1, with a possible D match to TRBD1 (6 bases). The CDR3 extends over 14 amino acids. Trimming removed 6 bases at V and 5 bases at J, with 16 bases between. CDR3 bases: TGTGCCAGCAGCCTTGAGGGGGTACGTACTGAAGCTTTCTTT. Residues: CASSLEGVRTEAFF.

This clonotype was seen only a few times. This chain connects TRBV7-2 to TRBJ1-3; TRBD1 matches 8 bases. The CDR3 runs 18 residues. CDR1 and CDR2 (germline): SGHTA, FQGNSA. Trimming took 5 bases from V and 0 from J; bases not matched to a gene: 12. The CDR3, as DNA: TGTGCCAGCAGCGATAGGGGTGCAGGGGGCTCCTCTGGAAACACCATATATTTT. Amino acid sequence: CASSDRGAGGSSGNTIYF. The full variable domain, with the rest looked up from reference TRBV7-2 and TRBJ1-3, is GAGVSQSPSNKVTEKGKDVELRCDPISGHTALYWYRQSLGQGLEFLIYFQGNSAPDKSGLPSDRFSAERTGGSVSTLTIQRTQQEDSAVYLCASSDRGAGGSSGNTIYFGEGSWLTVV.

This clonotype came up many times. This chain joins TRBV7-6 and TRBJ2-7; possible D gene TRBD1, 5 bases. CDR3 length: 13 amino acids. Germline V gene lookup returns CDR1 SGHVS and CDR2 FNYEAQ. The germline V and J ends were trimmed by 1 base and 2 bases, with 6 bases remaining between them. The CDR3 region has the DNA TGTGCCAGCAGCTTAGAGACAGCCTACGAGCAGTACTTC. It translates to CASSLETAYEQYF.

There are a few counts of this clonotype. The genes are TRBV9 and TRBJ2-6, with D possibly being TRBD1 (7 bases). This CDR3 is built from 16 residues. In germline, CDR1 is SGDLS, CDR2 YYNGEE. Trimming left V 5 bases short and J 0 bases short, with 12 bases between. Written as DNA, the CDR3 is TGTGCCAGCAGGGGGGGACAGACCTCTGGGGCCAACGTCCTGACTTTC. It encodes CASRGGQTSGANVLTF. Together with reference TRBV9 and TRBJ2-6, the CDR3 gives the full variable domain: DSGVTQTPKHLITATGQRVTLRCSPRSGDLSVYWYQQSLDQGLQFLIQYYNGEERAKGNILERFSAQQFPDLHSELNLSSLELGDSALYFCASRGGQTSGANVLTFGAGSRLTVL.

In its sample, this clonotype was seen many times. The rearrangement links TRBV19 to TRBJ2-1; 8 bases agree with TRBD1. The CDR3 covers 13 residues. Germline V gene lookup returns CDR1 LNHDA and CDR2 SQIVND (reference sequence). V lost 5 bases to trimming and J lost 13 bases; unmatched junction nucleotides: 10. The DNA of the CDR3 is TGTGCCAGTAGTGATTCCACCGGGACAGGTCAGTTCTTC. This encodes CASSDSTGTGQFF.